This TCR beta chain was profiled in a study of identical twins. Broader study findings: Invariant MAIT and iNKT cells are populations that could partly confound zero-insertion analyses. Out-of-frame beta sequences exhibited a weaker degree of excess twin sharing.

This clonotype was seen only a few times. Its antigen is currently unknown. Germline-derived CDR1 and CDR2 are LGHNA and YSLEER. The V end was cut by 0 bases, the J end by 4 bases, with 18 bases between. The CDR3 has 17 amino acids. Via MiXCR, TCRdb re-called the 5' RACE reads, giving one row per CDR3 protein. The data contain roughly 290,000 distinct CDR3 sequences, roughly 8.6% of them singletons. The data were also submitted as part of a second study, on yellow fever vaccine responses in identical twins.

The chain couples TRBV4-3 to TRBJ1-1; D is unclear. Sequenced input: CD8+ T cells sorted from blood. The origin of this receptor is a young woman in good health. CDR3 protein: CASSQDRERVLPTEAFF. The DNA of the CDR3 is TGCGCCAGCAGCCAAGATCGGGAGAGAGTGTTACCCACTGAAGCTTTCTTT.